The sequence of this T cell receptor beta chain was determined in a study of T cell responses to AZD1222 COVID-19 vaccine. Findings of the study overall: Clonal diversity was possibly underestimated, and white British individuals and females predominated among donors. As reported, nearly half of all spike-specific TCRs target variant regions that are unmutated.

Germline V CDR1 and CDR2: SEHNR, FQNEAQ (reference sequence). Trimming took off 5 bases at V and 4 bases at J, with 17 bases between the two ends. This CDR3 is built from 15 residues. Method: immunoSEQ multiplex PCR; TCRdb's copy keeps in-frame clones and lacks some. The sample yields about 180,000 clones, 80% to 95% seen once. Of note for this clone: Its antigen is unknown.

Sequencing used peripheral blood, obtained 28 days after the second AZD1222 dose. This clonotype was sampled from an adult who received the AZD1222 COVID-19 vaccine. The chain links TRBV7-9 to TRBJ1-2; D gene ambiguous. DNA for the CDR3: TGTGCCAGCAGCCCCAGAGCCTGGGCGGGCTATGGCTACACCTTC. Protein sequence: CASSPRAWAGYGYTF.